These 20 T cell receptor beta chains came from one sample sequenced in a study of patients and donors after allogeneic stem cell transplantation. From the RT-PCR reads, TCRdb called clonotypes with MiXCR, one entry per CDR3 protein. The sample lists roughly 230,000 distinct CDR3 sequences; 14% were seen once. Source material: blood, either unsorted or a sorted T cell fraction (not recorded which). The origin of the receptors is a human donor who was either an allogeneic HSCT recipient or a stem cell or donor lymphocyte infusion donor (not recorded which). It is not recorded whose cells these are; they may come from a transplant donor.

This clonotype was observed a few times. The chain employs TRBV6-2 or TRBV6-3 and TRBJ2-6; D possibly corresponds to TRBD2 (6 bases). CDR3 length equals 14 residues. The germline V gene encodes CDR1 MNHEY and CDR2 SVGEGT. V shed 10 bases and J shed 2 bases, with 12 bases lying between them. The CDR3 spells CATTGVTGANVLTF. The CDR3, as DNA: TGTGCCACCACGGGGGTGACTGGGGCCAACGTCCTGACTTTC.

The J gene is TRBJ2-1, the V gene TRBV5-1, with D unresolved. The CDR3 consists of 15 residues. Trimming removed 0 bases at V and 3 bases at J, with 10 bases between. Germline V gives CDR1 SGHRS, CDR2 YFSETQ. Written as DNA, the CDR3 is TGCGCCAGCAGCTTGGACTCGGGTAGCTACAATGAGCAGTTCTTC. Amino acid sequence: CASSLDSGSYNEQFF. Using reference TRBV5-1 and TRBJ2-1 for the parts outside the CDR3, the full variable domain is KAGVTQTPRYLIKTRGQQVTLSCSPISGHRSVSWYQQTPGQGLQFLFEYFSETQRNKGNFPGRFSGRQFSNSRSEMNVSTLELGDSALYLCASSLDSGSYNEQFFGPGTRLTVL.

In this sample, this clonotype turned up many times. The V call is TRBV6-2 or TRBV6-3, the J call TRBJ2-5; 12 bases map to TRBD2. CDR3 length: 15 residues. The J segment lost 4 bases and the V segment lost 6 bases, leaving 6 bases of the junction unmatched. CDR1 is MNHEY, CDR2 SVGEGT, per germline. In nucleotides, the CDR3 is TGTGCCAGCAGCCGTGGACTAGCGGGGTCAGAGACCCAGTACTTC. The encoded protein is CASSRGLAGSETQYF.

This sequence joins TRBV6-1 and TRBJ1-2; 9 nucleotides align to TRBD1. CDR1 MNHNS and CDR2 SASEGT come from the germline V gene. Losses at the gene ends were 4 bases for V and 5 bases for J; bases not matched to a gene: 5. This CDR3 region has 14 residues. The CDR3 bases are TGTGCCAGCAGTGGCACAGGGGGCGGTTATGGCTACACCTTC. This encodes CASSGTGGGYGYTF.

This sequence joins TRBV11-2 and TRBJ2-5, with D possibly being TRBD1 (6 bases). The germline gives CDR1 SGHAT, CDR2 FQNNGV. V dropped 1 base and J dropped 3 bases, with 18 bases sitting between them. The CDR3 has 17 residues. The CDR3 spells CASSLAGGSWAEETQYF. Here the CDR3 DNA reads TGTGCCAGCAGCTTAGCTGGGGGCAGTTGGGCGGAAGAGACCCAGTACTTC.

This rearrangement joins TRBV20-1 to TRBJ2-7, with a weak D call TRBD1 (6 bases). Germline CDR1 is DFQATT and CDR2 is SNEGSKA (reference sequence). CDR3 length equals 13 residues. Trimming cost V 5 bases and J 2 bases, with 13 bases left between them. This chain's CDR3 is CSARTGYTYEQYF. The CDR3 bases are TGCAGTGCTCGAACAGGGTACACCTACGAGCAGTACTTC.

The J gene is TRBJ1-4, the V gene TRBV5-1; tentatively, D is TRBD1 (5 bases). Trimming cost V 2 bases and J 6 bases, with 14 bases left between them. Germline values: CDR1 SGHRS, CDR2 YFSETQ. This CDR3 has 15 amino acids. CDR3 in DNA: TGCGCCAGCAGCTTCATGGGGGTCCTTGATGAAAAACTGTTTTTT. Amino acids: CASSFMGVLDEKLFF.

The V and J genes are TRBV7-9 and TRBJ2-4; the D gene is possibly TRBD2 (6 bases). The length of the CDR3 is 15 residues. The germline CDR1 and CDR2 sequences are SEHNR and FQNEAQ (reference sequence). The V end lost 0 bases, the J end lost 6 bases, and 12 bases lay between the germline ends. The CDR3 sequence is CASSLAEGRGNIQYF. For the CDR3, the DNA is TGTGCCAGCAGCTTAGCGGAAGGGCGGGGAAACATTCAGTACTTC.

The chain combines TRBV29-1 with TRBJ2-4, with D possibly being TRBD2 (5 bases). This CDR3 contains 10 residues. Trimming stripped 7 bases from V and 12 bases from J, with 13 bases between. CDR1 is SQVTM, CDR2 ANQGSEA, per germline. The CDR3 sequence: CSATEGNQYF. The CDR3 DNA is TGCAGCGCAACCGAGGGAAATCAGTACTTC.

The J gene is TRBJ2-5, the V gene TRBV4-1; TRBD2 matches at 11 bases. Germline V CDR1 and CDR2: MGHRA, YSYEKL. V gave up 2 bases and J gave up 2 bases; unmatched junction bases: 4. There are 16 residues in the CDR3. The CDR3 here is CASSQTSGGLQETQYF. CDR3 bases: TGCGCCAGCAGCCAAACTAGCGGGGGACTACAAGAGACCCAGTACTTC.

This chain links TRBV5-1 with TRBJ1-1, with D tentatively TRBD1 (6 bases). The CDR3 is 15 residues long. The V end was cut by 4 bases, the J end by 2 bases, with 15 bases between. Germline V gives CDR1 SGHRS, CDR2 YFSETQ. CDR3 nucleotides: TGCGCCAGCAGCACGAAGGGAGGGGGAAACACTGAAGCTTTCTTT. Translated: CASSTKGGGNTEAFF.

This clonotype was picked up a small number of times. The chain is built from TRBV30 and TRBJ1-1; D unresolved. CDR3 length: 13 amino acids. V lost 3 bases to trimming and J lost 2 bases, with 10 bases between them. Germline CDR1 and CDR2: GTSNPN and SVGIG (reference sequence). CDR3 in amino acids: CAWRESGNTEAFF. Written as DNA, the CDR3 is TGTGCCTGGAGGGAATCAGGAAACACTGAAGCTTTCTTT.

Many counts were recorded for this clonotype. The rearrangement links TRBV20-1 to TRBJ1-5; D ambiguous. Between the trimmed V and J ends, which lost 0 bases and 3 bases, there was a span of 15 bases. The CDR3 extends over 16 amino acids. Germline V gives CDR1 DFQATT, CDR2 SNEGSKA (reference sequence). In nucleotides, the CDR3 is TGCAGTGCTAGAGATGAATCCGGGCCCCCCAATCAGCCCCAGCATTTT. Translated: CSARDESGPPNQPQHF.

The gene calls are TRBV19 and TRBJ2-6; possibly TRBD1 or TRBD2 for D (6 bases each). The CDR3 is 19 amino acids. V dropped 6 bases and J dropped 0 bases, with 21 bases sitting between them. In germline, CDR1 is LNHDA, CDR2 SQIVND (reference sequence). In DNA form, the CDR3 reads TGTGCCAGTAGACCACGGGGGACATATTCCCCCTCTGGGGCCAACGTCCTGACTTTC. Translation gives CASRPRGTYSPSGANVLTF.

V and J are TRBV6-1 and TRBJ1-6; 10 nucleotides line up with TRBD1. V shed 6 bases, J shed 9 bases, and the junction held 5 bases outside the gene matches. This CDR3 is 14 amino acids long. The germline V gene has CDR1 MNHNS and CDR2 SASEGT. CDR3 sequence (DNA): TGTGCCAGCAGGAAGACAGGGGGCGGTTCACCCCTCCACTTT. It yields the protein CASRKTGGGSPLHF.

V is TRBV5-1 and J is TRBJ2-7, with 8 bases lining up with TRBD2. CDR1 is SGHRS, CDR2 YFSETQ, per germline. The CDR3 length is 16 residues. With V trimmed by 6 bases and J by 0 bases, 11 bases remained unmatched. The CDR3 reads CASTPGAGGVSYEQYF. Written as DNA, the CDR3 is TGCGCCAGCACCCCGGGTGCGGGAGGCGTCTCCTACGAGCAGTACTTC.

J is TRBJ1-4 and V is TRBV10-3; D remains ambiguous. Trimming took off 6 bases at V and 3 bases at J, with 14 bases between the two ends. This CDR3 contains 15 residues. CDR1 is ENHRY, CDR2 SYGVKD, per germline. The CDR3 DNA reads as TGTGCCATCAGCGCCTCGATCTCTGCTAATGAAAAACTGTTTTTT. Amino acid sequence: CAISASISANEKLFF.

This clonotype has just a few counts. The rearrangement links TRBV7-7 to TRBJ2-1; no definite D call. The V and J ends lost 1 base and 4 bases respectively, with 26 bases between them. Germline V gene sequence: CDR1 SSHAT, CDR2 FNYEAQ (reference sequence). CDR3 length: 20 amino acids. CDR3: CASSLVALGPDWRPYNEQFF. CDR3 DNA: TGTGCCAGCAGCTTAGTCGCCCTGGGCCCTGACTGGCGGCCTTACAATGAGCAGTTCTTC.

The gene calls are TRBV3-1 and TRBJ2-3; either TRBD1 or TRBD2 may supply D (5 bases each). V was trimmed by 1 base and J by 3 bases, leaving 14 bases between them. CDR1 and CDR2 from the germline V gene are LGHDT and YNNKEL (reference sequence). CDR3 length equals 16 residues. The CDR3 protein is CASSQAGTEGTDTQYF. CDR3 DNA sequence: TGTGCCAGCAGCCAAGCCGGGACGGAAGGGACAGATACGCAGTATTTT.

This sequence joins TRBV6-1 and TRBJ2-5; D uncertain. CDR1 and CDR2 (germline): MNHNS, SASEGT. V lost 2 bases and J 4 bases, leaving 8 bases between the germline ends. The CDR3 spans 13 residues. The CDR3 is CASSESLGETQYF. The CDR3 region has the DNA TGTGCCAGCAGTGAATCCCTCGGAGAGACCCAGTACTTC.